This T cell receptor beta chain came from a study of beta chain features in type 1 diabetes. Germline V gene lookup returns CDR1 GTSNPN and CDR2 SVGIG (reference sequence). The CDR3 loop spans 15 amino acids. V lost 3 bases to trimming and J lost 5 bases, with 19 bases between them. Via CD45RO/CCR7/CD25/CD127/CD95/CD27, cells of the CD4+ naive, central memory, regulatory and stem cell-like memory subsets were sorted. The investigators reverse transcribed all of the isolated RNA, so they sequenced expressed TCRB transcripts. Method: immunoSEQ multiplex PCR; TCRdb's copy keeps in-frame clones and lacks some. The sample holds approximately 400,000 clones; approximately 16% are singletons and the top ten take about 0.02%.

The gene calls are TRBV30 and TRBJ1-2; D may be TRBD1 (5 bases). This receptor was identified in a woman under 30 in good health. The specimen was naive CD4+ T cells from blood. CDR3 DNA sequence: TGTGCCTGGAGAGTAAGTTGGGGACTGCTGTATGGCTACACCTTC. Translating gives CAWRVSWGLLYGYTF.